This TCR beta chain was obtained from a study of OX40 agonist ivuxolimab in advanced cancers. Turning to the overall study: Ivuxolimab, which targeted the costimulatory receptor OX40 (CD134), was an agonistic, fully human IgG2 monoclonal antibody. Intravenous ivuxolimab was administered to patients every 2 weeks at six dose levels: 0.01, 0.1, 0.3, 1.5, 3 and 10 mg/kg. Among the 50 to 55 dose-escalation patients, about 20 had hepatocellular carcinoma, 15 or so melanoma, 9 renal cell carcinoma and 9 head and neck cancer. In the dose-escalation cohort, around four fifths of patients were male, and the mean age was approximately 60 years, with a range of 23 to 79. Prior anti-PD-1, anti-PD-L1 or anti-CTLA-4 therapy was permitted, and less than 45% of dose-escalation patients had received checkpoint inhibitors. Partial responses were achieved by three dose-escalation patients, of whom one had hepatocellular carcinoma and two had cutaneous melanoma. Peripheral TCRbeta sequencing aimed to test whether ivuxolimab altered TCR sequence diversity and caused clonal T-cell expansion. The monotherapy dose-escalation portion (N ≈ 52 patients) of the phase I ivuxolimab trial is reported in the paper.

Points the paper makes about the study in general: In partial responders in the 0.1-3.0 mg/kg groups, normalized peripheral clonal expansion was found to be among the lowest, especially among CD8+ T cells. At doses from 0.1 to 3.0 mg/kg, clonal expansion was seen in both CD4+ and CD8+ blood T cells between baseline and week 6. After ivuxolimab, CD8+ T cells had more expanded clones than CD4+ T cells on average. Antigen specificity was not determined for the clonally expanded peripheral T cells. Low levels of normalized T-cell clonal expansion were also seen in some patients who did not respond.

Patients with autoimmune disease history or receiving systemic immunosuppression were excluded from the trial. Peripheral blood for TCR sequencing was drawn from every dose cohort at baseline, at cycle 4 day 1 and at cycle 7 day 1. The samples were taken from a phase I, first-in-human, multicenter, open-label dose-escalation trial of ivuxolimab. Adults with locally advanced or metastatic melanoma, renal cell, hepatocellular, or head and neck squamous cell carcinoma were enrolled in the trial. Before TCR sequencing, CD4+ T cells and CD8+ T cells from peripheral blood were sorted into separate populations. The sample holds a few counts of this clone. What antigen it recognizes has not been identified. The record has no base qualities; no much larger clone is one base away. V is trimmed back by 5 bases and J by 3 bases, and the junction contains 11 bases that no gene match accounts for. Its CDR3 holds 16 amino acids, cysteine through phenylalanine. Only the CDR3 region is kept as DNA, spanning 48 bases read in frame from base 1. Looking up the germline V gene yields CDR1 MDHEN and CDR2 SYDVKM.

Genomic DNA was isolated from the sorted cells so that the TCRbeta CDR3 region could be sequenced. The immunoSEQ Assay was used to sequence the TCRbeta CDR3 regions. The table comes from immuneACCESS by way of TCRdb, which keeps in-frame sequences with V and J called. Part of the clones is missing from these tables; in studies checked, under half for an unresolved V gene and the rest for unknown reasons. The sample yields roughly 16,000 clones; around 88% were counted once. The ten largest clones represent under 5% of the sample. The V and J segments used are TRBV28 and TRBJ1-1; 8 junctional bases match TRBD1. The TCR sequence derives from an adult with an advanced solid tumor such as melanoma, head and neck, liver or kidney cancer. Sequenced material: CD4+ or CD8+ T cells sorted from blood, taken in a trial of the OX40 agonist ivuxolimab. The nucleotide sequence is TGTGCCAGCAGTCCAGGGGGCGCTGGGGCGGACACTGAAGCTTTCTTT. It specifies CASSPGGAGADTEAFF.